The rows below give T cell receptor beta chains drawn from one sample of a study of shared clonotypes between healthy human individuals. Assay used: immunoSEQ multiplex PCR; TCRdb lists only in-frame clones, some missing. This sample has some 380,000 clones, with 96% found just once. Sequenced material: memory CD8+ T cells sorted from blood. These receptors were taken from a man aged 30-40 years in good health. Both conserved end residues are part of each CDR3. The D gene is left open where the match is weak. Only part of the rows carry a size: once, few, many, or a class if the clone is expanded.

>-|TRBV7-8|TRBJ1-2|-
TGTGCCAGCAGCCCCAATACAGGCCTCTATGGCTACACCTTC
CASSPNTGLYGYTF
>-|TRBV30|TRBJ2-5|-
TGTGCCTGGAGCCCCGGGACTTTAATCTGGCAAGAGACCCAGTACTTC
CAWSPGTLIWQETQYF
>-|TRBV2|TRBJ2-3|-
TGTGCCAGCAGTGTACAGACCAGCGCGGATACGCAGTATTTT
CASSVQTSADTQYF
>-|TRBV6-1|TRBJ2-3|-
TGTGCCAGCACACTATTCTCTAGCACAGATACGCAGTATTTT
CASTLFSSTDTQYF
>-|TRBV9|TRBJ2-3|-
TGTGCCAGCAGCCCGAAATACAGGGTTCCCACAGATACGCAGTATTTT
CASSPKYRVPTDTQYF
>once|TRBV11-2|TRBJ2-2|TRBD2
TGTGCCAGCAGCTTACAGCGGGGTGCCGGGGAGCTGTTTTTT
CASSLQRGAGELFF
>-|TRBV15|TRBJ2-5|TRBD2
TGTGCCACCAGCGGCCGGGGACAGCCTGGGACTAGCGGGACAGAGACCCAGTACTTC
CATSGRGQPGTSGTETQYF
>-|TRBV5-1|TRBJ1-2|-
TGCGCCAGCAGCCCCAGCTTCAAATCGACAGCCAACTATGGCTACACCTTC
CASSPSFKSTANYGYTF
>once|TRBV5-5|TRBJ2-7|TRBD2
TGTGCCAGCAGCTCGGGACTAGCGCTTAACTACGAGCAGTACTTC
CASSSGLALNYEQYF
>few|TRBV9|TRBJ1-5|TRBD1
TGTGCCAGCAGCCCCGGACAGGGCCCGATCCAGCCCCAGCATTTT
CASSPGQGPIQPQHF
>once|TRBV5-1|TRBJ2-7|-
TGCGCCAGCAGGGGGGTCGGTGACACGCTCTCCGAGCAGTACTTC
CASRGVGDTLSEQYF
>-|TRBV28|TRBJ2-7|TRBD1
TGTGCCAGCAATTTCCCCGGGACAGGGGCCAACTTC
CASNFPGTGANF
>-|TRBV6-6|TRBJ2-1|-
TGTGCCAGCAGCTTCCTAGGGGGTCCCTACAATGAGCAGTTCTTC
CASSFLGGPYNEQFF
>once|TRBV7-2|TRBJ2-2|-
TGTGCCAGCAGCCAATACAGCGGGGAGCTGTTTTTT
CASSQYSGELFF
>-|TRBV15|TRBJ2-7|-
TGTGCCACCAGCAGTTTAGAGAAGGGACTCGAGAACTACGAGCAGTACTTC
CATSSLEKGLENYEQYF
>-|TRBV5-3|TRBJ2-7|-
TGTGCCAGAAGCTTGGGGGGCGAAACCTACGAGCAGTACTTC
CARSLGGETYEQYF
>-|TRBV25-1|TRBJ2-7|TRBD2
TGTGCCAGCAGTGAGGCCCCCGGGACTAGGGAGGGCGAGCAGTACTTC
CASSEAPGTREGEQYF
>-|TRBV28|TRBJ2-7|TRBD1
TGTGCCAGCAGTCAAGGGACAGTGGACTACGAGCAGTACTTC
CASSQGTVDYEQYF
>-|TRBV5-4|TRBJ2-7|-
TGTGCCAGCAGCTGGAGGACAACGAGCTCCTACGAGCAGTACTTC
CASSWRTTSSYEQYF
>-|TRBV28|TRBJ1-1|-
TGTGCCAGCAGAGCGGGGGACATTCAAGCTTTCTTT
CASRAGDIQAFF
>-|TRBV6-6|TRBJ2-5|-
TGTGCCAGCCTAGCTCAAGAGACCCAGTACTTC
CASLAQETQYF
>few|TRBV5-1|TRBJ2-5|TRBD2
TGCGCCAGCAGCTTGAGCGGGGGGGAGACCCAGTACTTC
CASSLSGGETQYF
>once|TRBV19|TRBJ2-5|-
TGTGCCAGTAGTATAGATCGGGGGAACCAAGAGACCCAGTACTTC
CASSIDRGNQETQYF
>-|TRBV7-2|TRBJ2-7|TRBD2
TGTGCCAGCAGCTGGACTAGCGGCTCCTACGAGCAGTACTTC
CASSWTSGSYEQYF
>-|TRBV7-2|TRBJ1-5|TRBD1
TGTGCCAGCAGCTTAGATGGGGCAGGGGGTAGTCGCAATCAGCCCCAGCATTTT
CASSLDGAGGSRNQPQHF
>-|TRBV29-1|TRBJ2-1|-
TGCAGCGTTGAAGATCGAGGACATAACTCCTACAATGAGCAGTTCTTC
CSVEDRGHNSYNEQFF
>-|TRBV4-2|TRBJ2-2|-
TGTGCCAGCAGCCAAGAGAGGCTAGCTTTCACCGGGGAGCTGTTTTTT
CASSQERLAFTGELFF
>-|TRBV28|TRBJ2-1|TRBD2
TGTGCCAGCAGCCTCAGCGGGAGGGGCTCCTACAATGAGCAGTTCTTC
CASSLSGRGSYNEQFF
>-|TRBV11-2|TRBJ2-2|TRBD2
TGTGCCAGCAGCTTCTCCACTAGCGGCACCGGGGAGCTGTTTTTT
CASSFSTSGTGELFF
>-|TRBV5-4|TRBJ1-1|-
TGTGCCAGCAGCTTCCTCGGGGCCGATTCTGAAGCTTTCTTT
CASSFLGADSEAFF
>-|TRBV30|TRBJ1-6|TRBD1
TGTGCCTGGACAGGGGGCTATAATTCACCCCTCCACTTT
CAWTGGYNSPLHF
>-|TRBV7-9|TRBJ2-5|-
TGTGCCAGCAGCTTTGGAGGGGCCCAGTACTTC
CASSFGGAQYF
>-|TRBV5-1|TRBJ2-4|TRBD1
TGCGCCAGCAGCTTGGCCGGGACAGGGGACATTCAGTACTTC
CASSLAGTGDIQYF
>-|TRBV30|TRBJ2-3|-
TGTGCCTGGAGCGGGGTATCGGGGGCAAATACGCAGTATTTT
CAWSGVSGANTQYF
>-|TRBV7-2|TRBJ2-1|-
TGTGCCAGCAGCTTAGGAAGCGCCGGGGGTGCCCTCAATGAGCAGTTCTTC
CASSLGSAGGALNEQFF
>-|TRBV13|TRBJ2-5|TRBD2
TGTGCCAGCAGCCGAGGACTAGCGGAGACCCAGTACTTC
CASSRGLAETQYF
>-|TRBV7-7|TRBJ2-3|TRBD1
TGTGCTAGCAGCTTAACAGGGGCAGATACGCAGTATTTT
CASSLTGADTQYF
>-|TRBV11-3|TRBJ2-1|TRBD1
TGTGCCAGCAGCGAGACAGGGGGATATGAGCAGTTCTTC
CASSETGGYEQFF
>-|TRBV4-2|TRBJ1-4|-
TGTGCCAGCAGCCAAGATACGGGCAACGCTAGGAATGCAAAACTGTTTTTT
CASSQDTGNARNAKLFF
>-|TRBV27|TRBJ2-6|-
TGTGCCAGCAGTAAAGCAGTTAGCTCTGGGGCCAACGTCCTGACTTTC
CASSKAVSSGANVLTF
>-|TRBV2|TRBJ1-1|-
TGTGCCAGCAGTGTACCGGCGAACACTGAAGCTTTCTTT
CASSVPANTEAFF
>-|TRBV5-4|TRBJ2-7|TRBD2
TGTGCCAGCAGCTTGAACAGCGGGAGGGCCGACGAGCAGTACTTC
CASSLNSGRADEQYF
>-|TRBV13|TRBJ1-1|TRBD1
TGTGCCAGCAACATGGGACAGGGGGACACTGAAGCTTTCTTT
CASNMGQGDTEAFF
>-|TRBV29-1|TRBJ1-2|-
TGCAGCGTTGGGAGCTACACCTTC
CSVGSYTF
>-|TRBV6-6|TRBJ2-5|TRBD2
TGTGCCAGCAGCCGACTAGCGGGAGGGCCAGGGGAGACCCAGTACTTC
CASSRLAGGPGETQYF
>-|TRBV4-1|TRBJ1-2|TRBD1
TGCGCCAGCAGCCAAGATCTGACAGGGACATATGGCTACACCTTC
CASSQDLTGTYGYTF
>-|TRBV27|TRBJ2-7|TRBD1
TGTGCCAGCAGCATCAGAGCCCCGGACAGGTTCTACTACGAGCAGTACTTC
CASSIRAPDRFYYEQYF
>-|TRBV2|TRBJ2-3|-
TGTGCCAGCATTACCGGGGCGGCTGAGGAGTATTTT
CASITGAAEEYF
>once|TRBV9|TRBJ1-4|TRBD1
TGTGCCAGCAGCGCCAGACAGGGGCAAGAAAAACTGTTTTTT
CASSARQGQEKLFF